The 31 T cell receptor beta chains listed next were all sequenced from one sample in a study of T cell responses to AZD1222 COVID-19 vaccine. Sequenced by immunoSEQ multiplex PCR; TCRdb stores in-frame clones only, minus some. The sample lists some 120,000 clones, 93% occurring once. Sequencing used peripheral blood, obtained on day 0 of AZD1222 vaccination. These receptors came from an adult in good health.

V usage is TRBV10-3 and J usage is TRBJ2-7; 11 nucleotides line up with TRBD1. Germline V lookup: CDR1 ENHRY, CDR2 SYGVKD. Trimming cost V 5 bases and J 6 bases; bases outside gene matches: 6. The CDR3 spans 14 residues. The chain's CDR3 is CAISSWTGGGEQYF. The CDR3 bases are TGTGCCATCAGTTCCTGGACAGGGGGCGGCGAGCAGTACTTC.

The chain has TRBV28 and TRBJ2-1; a possible D gene is TRBD1 (6 bases). Trimming took off 8 bases at V and 3 bases at J, with 11 bases between the two ends. Germline assignment: CDR1 MDHEN and CDR2 SYDVKM. This CDR3 is built from 13 residues. Here the CDR3 reads CASQGRGYNEQFF. Here the CDR3 DNA reads TGTGCCAGCCAGGGGAGAGGCTACAATGAGCAGTTCTTC.

V is TRBV19 and J is TRBJ2-3; no clear D gene. The length of the CDR3 is 15 residues. Germline values: CDR1 LNHDA, CDR2 SQIVND (reference sequence). V was trimmed by 3 bases and J by 3 bases, leaving 13 bases between them. The CDR3 reads CASSIERLGTDTQYF. In nucleotides, the CDR3 is TGTGCCAGTAGTATTGAGAGACTTGGGACAGATACGCAGTATTTT.

This chain joins TRBV29-1 and TRBJ1-2; 8 bases are shared with TRBD1. CDR3 length equals 13 residues. Looked up from germline, CDR1 is SQVTM and CDR2 is ANQGSEA. V shed 5 bases, J shed 4 bases, and the junction held 6 bases outside the gene matches. The CDR3 coding sequence is TGCAGCGTTAGCCCAACAGGGGGCTATGGCTACACCTTC. Translating it yields CSVSPTGGYGYTF.

This chain uses TRBV28 with TRBJ2-7, with a possible D match to TRBD2 (5 bases). V was cut by 4 bases and J by 5 bases, with 9 bases left in between. The CDR3 covers 12 residues. Per the germline V gene, CDR1 is MDHEN and CDR2 is SYDVKM. The CDR3 DNA is TGTGCCAGCAGTTCCGGGGTTCACGAGCAGTACTTC. It translates to CASSSGVHEQYF.

J is TRBJ1-1 and V is TRBV19, with no clear D. Trimming stripped 4 bases from V and 0 bases from J, with 6 bases between. The germline gives CDR1 LNHDA, CDR2 SQIVND (reference sequence). The CDR3 contains 13 residues. CDR3 in amino acids: CASSNILNTEAFF. The CDR3 nucleotides read TGTGCCAGTAGTAATATTTTGAACACTGAAGCTTTCTTT.

V usage is TRBV4-1 and J usage is TRBJ2-7, with no clear D. Trimming shortened V by 3 bases and J by 4 bases, and 10 bases separated the two germline ends. Germline V gives CDR1 MGHRA, CDR2 YSYEKL. The CDR3 extends over 13 amino acids. Here the CDR3 reads CASSHELGYEQYF. Written as DNA, the CDR3 is TGCGCCAGCAGCCACGAGTTGGGGTACGAGCAGTACTTC.

The chain couples TRBV6-5 to TRBJ1-1; D is unclear. This CDR3 contains 13 residues. CDR1 MNHEY and CDR2 SVGAGI come from the germline V gene. Trimming took 2 bases from V and 7 from J, leaving 11 bases between them. Written as DNA, the CDR3 is TGTGCCAGCAGTTACCGATGGTACCTTGAAGCTTTCTTT. Protein: CASSYRWYLEAFF.

This chain joins TRBV11-3 and TRBJ2-1; D not certain. The V and J ends lost 4 bases and 0 bases respectively, with 7 bases between them. The germline gives CDR1 SGHNT, CDR2 YENEEA. This CDR3 has 14 amino acids. The CDR3 DNA reads TGTGCCAGCAGCTCCCAGAGCTCCTACAATGAGCAGTTCTTC. Amino acid sequence: CASSSQSSYNEQFF.

The chain recombines TRBV27 with TRBJ2-1, with D hard to call. CDR3 length: 15 amino acids. CDR1 MNHEY and CDR2 SMNVEV come from the germline V gene (reference sequence). Trimming removed 4 bases at V and 0 bases at J, with 10 bases between. CDR3 sequence: CASSSSKSSYNEQFF. The CDR3 DNA reads as TGTGCCAGCAGTTCCTCTAAGAGCTCCTACAATGAGCAGTTCTTC.

V usage is TRBV7-9 and J usage is TRBJ1-3; no clear D. The CDR3 covers 16 residues. Between the trimmed V and J ends, which lost 1 base and 1 base, there was a span of 11 bases. CDR1 is SEHNR and CDR2 is FQNEAQ in the germline V gene (reference sequence). The CDR3 coding sequence is TGTGCCAGCAGCTTAGTACTAGAAAAGTCTGGAAACACCATATATTTT. Its protein is CASSLVLEKSGNTIYF.

The genes are TRBV27 and TRBJ2-3; D call uncertain. The germline V and J ends were trimmed by 3 bases and 2 bases, with 9 bases remaining between them. Germline loops: CDR1 MNHEY, CDR2 SMNVEV (reference sequence). CDR3 length equals 14 residues. CDR3 in DNA: TGTGCCAGCAGTTTTGGCAAGAACACAGATACGCAGTATTTT. The encoded protein is CASSFGKNTDTQYF.

The chain employs TRBV30 and TRBJ1-2, with 9 bases lining up with TRBD1. The V gene's germline CDR1 is GTSNPN and CDR2 SVGIG (reference sequence). V was clipped by 3 bases and J by 7 bases; unmatched bases: 3. This CDR3 contains 12 residues. CDR3 bases: TGTGCCTGGAGCGGACAGGGGACTGGCTACACCTTC. This codes for CAWSGQGTGYTF.

The rearrangement uses TRBV11-2 and TRBJ1-2; perhaps TRBD1 as D (6 bases). CDR3 length: 15 amino acids. Deletions cut 2 bases from V and 5 bases from J, with 15 bases between. CDR1 and CDR2 from the germline V gene are SGHAT and FQNNGV. The CDR3 nucleotides are TGTGCCAGCAGCTTACGGGGGCACCGGCTTTATGGCTACACCTTC. Translation gives CASSLRGHRLYGYTF.

The chain recombines TRBV10-3 with TRBJ1-1; 8 bases map to TRBD1. Germline V gene sequence: CDR1 ENHRY, CDR2 SYGVKD. The CDR3 has 13 residues. V dropped 10 bases and J dropped 4; count of bases not matched to a gene: 8. As DNA, the CDR3 is TGTGCCACCAAGGACAGGGAGGGCACTGAAGCTTTCTTT. Translating gives CATKDREGTEAFF.

This chain joins TRBV20-1 and TRBJ1-1; D gene unclear. Germline values: CDR1 DFQATT, CDR2 SNEGSKA (reference sequence). V lost 3 bases to trimming and J lost 0 bases, with 8 bases between them. The CDR3 spans 13 residues. CDR3 DNA: TGCAGTGCTAGTGGTCTTTTGAACACTGAAGCTTTCTTT. It encodes CSASGLLNTEAFF.

The rearrangement links TRBV10-2 to TRBJ2-4; tentatively, D is TRBD2 (6 bases). From germline, CDR1 is WSHSY and CDR2 SAAADI. The V and J ends lost 0 bases and 1 base respectively, with 22 bases between them. The CDR3 runs 20 residues. CDR3 nucleotide sequence: TGCGCCAGCAGTGAGTCGTTTTCACTAGCCGGGGTCCCCGCCAAAAACATTCAGTACTTC. Translated, it gives CASSESFSLAGVPAKNIQYF.

The genes are TRBV7-9 and TRBJ1-2; D may be TRBD1 (5 bases). The CDR3 spans 16 residues. V lost 4 bases and J lost 5, with 20 bases in between. Germline CDR1 and CDR2: SEHNR and FQNEAQ (reference sequence). CDR3 residues: CASSSVVVYRGYGYTF. CDR3 bases: TGTGCCAGCAGCTCAGTTGTGGTATATAGGGGATATGGCTACACCTTC.

V usage is TRBV11-2 and J usage is TRBJ1-2, with D perhaps matching TRBD1 (5 bases). CDR3 length: 12 residues. V dropped 1 base and J dropped 6 bases, with 6 bases sitting between them. CDR1 and CDR2 from the germline V gene are SGHAT and FQNNGV. CDR3 loop: CASSLGGDGYTF. CDR3 coding DNA: TGTGCCAGCAGCTTAGGAGGGGATGGCTACACCTTC.

The V call is TRBV6-5, the J call TRBJ1-1; 9 nucleotides align to TRBD1. Germline V gene data show CDR1 as MNHEY and CDR2 as SVGAGI. CDR3 size: 13 residues. With V trimmed by 11 bases and J by 1 base, 5 bases remained unmatched. This CDR3 is CAVVTGGNTEAFF. CDR3 nucleotides: TGTGCCGTAGTGACAGGGGGGAACACTGAAGCTTTCTTT.

V and J are TRBV5-1 and TRBJ2-7; D possibly corresponds to TRBD2 (6 bases). The V end lost 0 bases, the J end lost 2 bases, and 12 bases lay between the germline ends. The CDR3 extends over 15 amino acids. CDR1 and CDR2 from the germline V gene are SGHRS and YFSETQ. The CDR3 bases are TGCGCCAGCAGCTTGGCCGTCGGGAGTGCCTACGAGCAGTACTTC. Translated: CASSLAVGSAYEQYF. The variable domain in full, completed from reference TRBV5-1 and TRBJ2-7, reads KAGVTQTPRYLIKTRGQQVTLSCSPISGHRSVSWYQQTPGQGLQFLFEYFSETQRNKGNFPGRFSGRQFSNSRSEMNVSTLELGDSALYLCASSLAVGSAYEQYFGPGTRLTVT.

Only a few counts were recorded for this clone. The CDR3 nucleotides are TGTGCCAGCAGCCCCGGGGGAACCTTGAACACTGAAGCTTTCTTT. Its translation is CASSPGGTLNTEAFF. The chain links TRBV11-2 to TRBJ1-1, with D perhaps TRBD1 (5 bases). CDR3 size: 15 residues. Germline values: CDR1 SGHAT, CDR2 FQNNGV. V was pared by 5 bases and J by 0 bases, with 13 bases between.

The chain couples TRBV29-1 to TRBJ1-1; 7 nucleotides agree with TRBD1. CDR1 is SQVTM and CDR2 is ANQGSEA in the germline V gene. The CDR3 spans 15 residues. The V and J ends lost 5 bases and 0 bases, in that order; junction bases with no gene match: 9. The CDR3 DNA is TGCAGCGTTATAGGGGGACAGATGATGAACACTGAAGCTTTCTTT. This sequence encodes CSVIGGQMMNTEAFF.

CDR3 nucleotide sequence: TGCGCCAGCAGCTTGGACCTAGCGGGAGGCGCAGATACGCAGTATTTT. It specifies CASSLDLAGGADTQYF. The rearrangement links TRBV5-1 to TRBJ2-3, with 11 positions matching TRBD2. The V segment lost 0 bases and the J segment 4 bases; nucleotides outside the gene matches: 4. This CDR3 has 16 amino acids. Germline CDR1 SGHRS, CDR2 YFSETQ.

V gene TRBV7-9 combines with J gene TRBJ1-5; 8 bases align to TRBD1. The CDR3 runs to 17 residues. V was clipped by 1 base and J by 5 bases; unmatched bases: 10. The germline V gene has CDR1 SEHNR and CDR2 FQNEAQ (reference sequence). Here the CDR3 reads CASSLGYGQGADQPQHF. The CDR3 DNA sequence: TGTGCCAGCAGCTTAGGGTATGGGCAGGGGGCGGATCAGCCCCAGCATTTT.

This clone was observed once. The chain links TRBV6-6 to TRBJ1-1; D unresolved. V dropped 2 bases and J dropped 1 base, with 8 bases sitting between them. The CDR3 sequence is 14 residues long. Germline lookup yields CDR1 MNHNY and CDR2 SVGAGI (reference sequence). CDR3 nucleotides: TGTGCCAGCAGTTACGGGGATACGAACACTGAAGCTTTCTTT. It specifies CASSYGDTNTEAFF.

The chain links TRBV11-2 to TRBJ1-3; possible D gene TRBD1, 5 bases. The germline gives CDR1 SGHAT, CDR2 FQNNGV. Trimming took 1 base from V and 4 from J, leaving 11 bases between them. The CDR3 is 15 amino acids. The CDR3 protein is CASSLAGAEGNTIYF. Written as DNA, the CDR3 is TGTGCCAGCAGCTTAGCCGGGGCCGAAGGAAACACCATATATTTT.

The rearrangement joins TRBV6-5 to TRBJ1-5; D not certain. CDR3 length: 15 amino acids. Germline loops: CDR1 MNHEY, CDR2 SVGAGI. With 4 bases removed from V and 1 base from J, the gap between germline ends came to 11 bases. CDR3 DNA: TGTGCCAGCAGTTTGGACGGTATGAGCAATCAGCCCCAGCATTTT. Amino acid sequence: CASSLDGMSNQPQHF.

The J gene is TRBJ1-1, the V gene TRBV27; a possible D gene is TRBD1 (6 bases). The V and J ends lost 3 bases and 4 bases respectively, with 12 bases between them. The germline gives CDR1 MNHEY, CDR2 SMNVEV (reference sequence). The CDR3 length is 14 residues. CDR3 coding DNA: TGTGCCAGCAGTTTCCAGGGGAGGGGCACTGAAGCTTTCTTT. Residues: CASSFQGRGTEAFF.

V and J are TRBV3-1 (or the pseudogene TRBV3-2) and TRBJ1-1; a possible D gene is TRBD1 (5 bases). With 4 bases removed from V and 4 bases from J, the gap between germline ends came to 16 bases. The CDR3 is 15 amino acids. CDR1 is LGHDT, CDR2 YNNKEL, per germline (reference sequence). The chain's CDR3 is CASSPRGGRSTEAFF. The DNA of the CDR3 is TGTGCCAGCAGCCCCCGGGGGGGTAGAAGCACTGAAGCTTTCTTT.

The chain recombines TRBV18 with TRBJ1-6; D perhaps matches TRBD1 (5 bases). From germline, CDR1 is KGHSH and CDR2 LQKENI. This CDR3 is built from 15 residues. V lost 3 bases and J 6 bases, leaving 12 bases between the germline ends. In nucleotides, the CDR3 is TGTGCCAGCTCACCCGGAGGAGGGGTTAATTCACCCCTCCACTTT. Amino acid sequence: CASSPGGGVNSPLHF.